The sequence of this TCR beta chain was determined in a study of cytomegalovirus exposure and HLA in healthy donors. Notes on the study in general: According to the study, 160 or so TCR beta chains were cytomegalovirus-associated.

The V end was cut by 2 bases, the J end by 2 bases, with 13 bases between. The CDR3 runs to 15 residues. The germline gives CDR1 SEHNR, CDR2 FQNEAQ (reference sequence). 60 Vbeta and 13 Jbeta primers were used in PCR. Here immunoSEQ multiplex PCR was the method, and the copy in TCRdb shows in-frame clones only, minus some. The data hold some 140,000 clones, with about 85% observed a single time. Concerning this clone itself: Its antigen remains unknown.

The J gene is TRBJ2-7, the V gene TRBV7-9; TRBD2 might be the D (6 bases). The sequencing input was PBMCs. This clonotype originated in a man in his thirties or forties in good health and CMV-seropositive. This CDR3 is CASSLWRGEAYEQYF. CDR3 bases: TGTGCCAGCAGCTTATGGCGAGGGGAGGCCTACGAGCAGTACTTC.